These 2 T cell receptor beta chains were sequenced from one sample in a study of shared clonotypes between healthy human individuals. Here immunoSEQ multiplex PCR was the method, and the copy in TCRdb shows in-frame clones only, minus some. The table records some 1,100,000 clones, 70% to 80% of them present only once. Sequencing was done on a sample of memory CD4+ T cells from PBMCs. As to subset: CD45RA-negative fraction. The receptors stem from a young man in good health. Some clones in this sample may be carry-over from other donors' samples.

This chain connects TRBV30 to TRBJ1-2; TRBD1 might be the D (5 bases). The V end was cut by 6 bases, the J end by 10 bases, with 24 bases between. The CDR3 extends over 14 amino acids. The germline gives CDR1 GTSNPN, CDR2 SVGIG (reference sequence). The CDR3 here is CACLPVAGIRIYTF. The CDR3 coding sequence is TGTGCCTGCCTTCCCGTAGCAGGGATCAGAATCTACACCTTC. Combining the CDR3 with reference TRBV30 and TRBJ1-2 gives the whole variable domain SQTIHQWPATLVQPVGSPLSLECTVEGTSNPNLYWYRQAAGRGLQLLFYSVGIGQISSEVPQNLSASRPQDRQFILSSKKLLLSDSGFYLCACLPVAGIRIYTFGSGTRLTVV.

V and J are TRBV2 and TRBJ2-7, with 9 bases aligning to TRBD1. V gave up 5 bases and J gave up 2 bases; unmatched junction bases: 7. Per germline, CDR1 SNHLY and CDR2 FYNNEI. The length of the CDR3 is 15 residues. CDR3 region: CASSTGQGGPYEQYF. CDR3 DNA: TGTGCCAGCAGTACGGGACAGGGCGGGCCCTACGAGCAGTACTTC.